The T cell receptor (beta chain) under discussion was sequenced for a study of graft-versus-host responses after intestinal transplantation. Study information: Transplants were multivisceral, liver-intestinal, or isolated intestinal. Each recipient received anti-thymocyte globulin induction, then tacrolimus and steroids for about three years. Whole-study findings and limits: Early post-transplant declines in HvG were associated with peak levels of circulating GvH clones. Recipient-marrow GvH clones were detected, some having first appeared in ileum or blood.

Trimming took off 4 bases at V and 2 bases at J, with 13 bases between the two ends. This CDR3 has 15 residues. Germline V gives CDR1 MNHNY, CDR2 SVGAGI (reference sequence). Regarding this clone: Its specificity is unknown.

Repertoires were generated with immunoSEQ multiplex PCR, while TCRdb's copy carries only in-frame clones and drops some. The table shows about 97,000 clones, with 90% occurring only once. This sequence was found in a human patient who received an intestinal transplant, so some T cells may come from the graft donor. The rearrangement links TRBV6-6 to TRBJ2-3; the D gene is possibly TRBD2 (7 bases). Sample: PBMCs, taken roughly 68 weeks after intestinal transplant. The CDR3 coding sequence is TGTGCCAGCAGTTTGGGGGGGGGCGACACAGATACGCAGTATTTT. This translates into CASSLGGGDTDTQYF.